Sequencing of this T cell receptor (beta chain) was carried out in a study of T and B cells in COVID-19 patients. Study-wide results and limits: Active COVID-19 showed highly clonal TRB repertoires; recovery showed diversity and richness above healthy donors.

CDR3 length: 13 residues. Between the trimmed V and J ends, which lost 6 bases and 5 bases, there was a span of 12 bases. Per the germline V gene, CDR1 is KGHSH and CDR2 is LQKENI. TRB rearrangements were amplified by multiplex PCR with BIOMED2 TRB-A/B primers. TCRdb passed the multiplex PCR reads through MiXCR, listing each CDR3 protein once. There are roughly 2,100 distinct CDR3 sequences in the sample; 23% occur only once, and roughly 52% lies in the top ten. This clonotype is judged medium-sized (0.01 to 0.1%). The target antigen is unknown. TRB was amplified from about 240-490 ng of blood genomic DNA.

The clonotype originates from a human donor with active COVID-19. This rearrangement joins TRBV18 to TRBJ2-3, with D maybe TRBD2 (5 bases). The sequenced sample was blood. The CDR3 region has the DNA TGTGCCAGCTCCCCTGGTCGGGGAGATACGCAGTATTTT. It specifies CASSPGRGDTQYF.